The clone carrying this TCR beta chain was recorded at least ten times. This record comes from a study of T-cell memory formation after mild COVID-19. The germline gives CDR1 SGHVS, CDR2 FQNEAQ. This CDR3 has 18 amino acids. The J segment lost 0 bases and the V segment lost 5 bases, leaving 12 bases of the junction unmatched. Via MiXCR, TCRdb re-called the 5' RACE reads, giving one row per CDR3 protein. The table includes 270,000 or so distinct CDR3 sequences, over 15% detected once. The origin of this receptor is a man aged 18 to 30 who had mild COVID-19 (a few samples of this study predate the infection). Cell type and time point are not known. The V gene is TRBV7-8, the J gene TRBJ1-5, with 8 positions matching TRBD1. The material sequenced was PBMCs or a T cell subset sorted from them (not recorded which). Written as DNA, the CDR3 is TGTGCCAGCAGCCCCAGGGACAGGAGTGGATATAGCAATCAGCCCCAGCATTTT. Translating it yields CASSPRDRSGYSNQPQHF.